One sample yielded the 3 T cell receptor beta chains listed below, sequenced in a study of Graves' ophthalmopathy and Graves' hyperthyroidism. TCR beta CDR3 amplification used RNA transcripts. Second-round multiplex PCR came after a first-round RT-PCR that employed HTBI primers. TCRdb re-derived calls from the multiplex PCR reads in MiXCR, one entry per CDR3 protein. The table records about 740,000 distinct CDR3 sequences, approximately 40% of them present only once. The material sequenced was peripheral blood. The receptors derive from an adult man with Graves' ophthalmopathy.

The V gene is TRBV10-3, the J gene TRBJ1-3; D is unresolved. V was pared by 3 bases and J by 12 bases, with 9 bases between. In germline, CDR1 is ENHRY, CDR2 SYGVKD. The CDR3 length is 11 residues. The CDR3 is CAISDGNDIYF. The CDR3 DNA reads as TGTGCCATCAGTGATGGAAATGACATATATTTT.

This clonotype occurred many times. This chain uses TRBV29-1 with TRBJ1-2; a weak D match, TRBD1 (5 bases). CDR3 size: 13 residues. Germline V gives CDR1 SQVTM, CDR2 ANQGSEA. The V end lost 6 bases, the J end lost 4 bases, and 15 bases lay between the germline ends. This CDR3 reads CSVDLTGLYGYTF. Here the CDR3 DNA reads TGCAGCGTGGACCTTACAGGTCTCTATGGCTACACCTTC. Together with reference TRBV29-1 and TRBJ1-2, the CDR3 gives the full variable domain: SAVISQKPSRDICQRGTSLTIQCQVDSQVTMMFWYRQQPGQSLTLIATANQGSEATYESGFVIDKFPISRPNLTFSTLTVSNMSPEDSSIYLCSVDLTGLYGYTFGSGTRLTVV.

Here the CDR3 DNA reads TGTGCCAGTTCTCAAAGGATCAGAGGCTCTGGAAACACCATATATTTT. It specifies CASSQRIRGSGNTIYF. The chain uses TRBV19 and TRBJ1-3, with D uncertain. V lost 8 bases and J 0 bases, leaving 17 bases between the germline ends. This CDR3 region has 16 residues. Germline V CDR1 and CDR2: LNHDA, SQIVND (reference sequence).